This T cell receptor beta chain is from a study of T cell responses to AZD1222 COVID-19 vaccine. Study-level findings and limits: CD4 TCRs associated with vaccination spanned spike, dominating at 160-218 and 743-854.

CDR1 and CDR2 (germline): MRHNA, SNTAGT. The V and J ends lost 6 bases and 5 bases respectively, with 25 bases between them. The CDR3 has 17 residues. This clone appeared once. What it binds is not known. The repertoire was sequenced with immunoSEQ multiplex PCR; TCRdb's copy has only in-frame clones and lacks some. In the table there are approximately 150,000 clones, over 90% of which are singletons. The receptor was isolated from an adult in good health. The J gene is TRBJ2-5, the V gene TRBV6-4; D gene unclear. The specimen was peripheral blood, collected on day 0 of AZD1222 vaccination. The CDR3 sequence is CASSPTSAQAGMETQYF. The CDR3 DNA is TGTGCCAGCAGCCCAACCTCCGCGCAAGCCGGAATGGAGACCCAGTACTTC.